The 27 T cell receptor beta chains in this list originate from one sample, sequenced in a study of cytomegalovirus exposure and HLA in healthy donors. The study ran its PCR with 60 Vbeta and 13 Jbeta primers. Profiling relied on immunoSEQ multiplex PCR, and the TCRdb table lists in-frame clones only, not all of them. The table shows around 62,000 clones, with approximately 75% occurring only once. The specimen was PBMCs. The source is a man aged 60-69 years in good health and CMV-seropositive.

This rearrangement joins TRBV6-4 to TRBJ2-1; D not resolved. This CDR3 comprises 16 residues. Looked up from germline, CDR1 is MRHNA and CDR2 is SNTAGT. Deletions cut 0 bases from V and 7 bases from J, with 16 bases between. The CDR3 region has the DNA TGTGCCAGCAGTGACTCGAATGCAGGTCAAGGAAATGAGCAGTTCTTC. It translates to CASSDSNAGQGNEQFF.

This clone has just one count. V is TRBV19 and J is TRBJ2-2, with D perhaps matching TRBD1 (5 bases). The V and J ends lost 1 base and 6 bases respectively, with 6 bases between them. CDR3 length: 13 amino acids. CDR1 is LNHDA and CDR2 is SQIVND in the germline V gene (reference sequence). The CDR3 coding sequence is TGTGCCAGTAGTATAGCAGGGTCCGGGGAGCTGTTTTTT. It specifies CASSIAGSGELFF.

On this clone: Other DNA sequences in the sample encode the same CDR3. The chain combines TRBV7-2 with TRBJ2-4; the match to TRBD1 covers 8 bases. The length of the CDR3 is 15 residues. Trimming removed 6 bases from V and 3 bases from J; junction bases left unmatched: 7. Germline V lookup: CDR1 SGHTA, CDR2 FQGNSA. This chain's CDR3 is CASSPGGAGKNIQYF. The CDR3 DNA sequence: TGTGCCAGCAGTCCAGGGGGCGCGGGCAAAAACATTCAGTACTTC.

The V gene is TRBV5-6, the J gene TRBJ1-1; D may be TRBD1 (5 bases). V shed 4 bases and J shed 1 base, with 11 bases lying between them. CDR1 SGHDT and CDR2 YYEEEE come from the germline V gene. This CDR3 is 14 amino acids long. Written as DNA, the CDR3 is TGTGCCAGCAGCAAGGGGTACCAGAACACTGAAGCTTTCTTT. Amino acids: CASSKGYQNTEAFF.

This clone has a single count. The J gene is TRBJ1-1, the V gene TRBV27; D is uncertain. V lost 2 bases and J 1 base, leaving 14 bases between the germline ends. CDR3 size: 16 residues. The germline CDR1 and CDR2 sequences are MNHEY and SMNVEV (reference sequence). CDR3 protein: CASSLGWRERNTEAFF. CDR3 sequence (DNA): TGTGCCAGCAGTTTAGGATGGAGGGAGCGGAACACTGAAGCTTTCTTT.

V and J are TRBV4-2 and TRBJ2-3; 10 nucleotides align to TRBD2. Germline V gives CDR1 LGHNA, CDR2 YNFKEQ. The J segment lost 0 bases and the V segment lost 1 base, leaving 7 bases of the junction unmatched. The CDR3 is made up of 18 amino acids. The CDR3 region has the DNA TGTGCCAGCAGCCAAGTAAGCGGGGGGGATGCTAGCACAGATACGCAGTATTTT. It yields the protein CASSQVSGGDASTDTQYF.

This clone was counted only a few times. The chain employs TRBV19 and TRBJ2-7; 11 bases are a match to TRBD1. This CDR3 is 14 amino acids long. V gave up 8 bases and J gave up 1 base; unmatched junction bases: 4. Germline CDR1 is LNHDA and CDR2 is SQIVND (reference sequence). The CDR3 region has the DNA TGTGCCAGTGGGGACAGGGGGGGATCCTACGAGCAGTACTTC. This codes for CASGDRGGSYEQYF.

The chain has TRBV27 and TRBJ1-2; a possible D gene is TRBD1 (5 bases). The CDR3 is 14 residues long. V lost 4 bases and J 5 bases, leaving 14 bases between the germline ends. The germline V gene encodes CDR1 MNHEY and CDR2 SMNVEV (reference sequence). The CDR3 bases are TGTGCCAGCAGTTCCGGAGGGGCAGCTTATGGCTACACCTTC. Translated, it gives CASSSGGAAYGYTF.

CDR3: CSSSHTEAFF. Written as DNA, the CDR3 is TGCAGCTCCAGTCACACTGAAGCTTTCTTT. The V and J genes are TRBV29-1 and TRBJ1-1; no definite D call. CDR1 and CDR2 (germline): SQVTM, ANQGSEA. CDR3 length: 10 residues. V was clipped by 8 bases and J by 3 bases, with 7 bases between them.

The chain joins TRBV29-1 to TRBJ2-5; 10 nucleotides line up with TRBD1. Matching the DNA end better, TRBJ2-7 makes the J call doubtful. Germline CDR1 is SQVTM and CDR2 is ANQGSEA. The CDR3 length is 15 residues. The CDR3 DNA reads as TGCAGCGTTGAGGCCGGGACAGGGGTTTCCTACGAGCAGTACTTC. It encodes CSVEAGTGVSYEQYF.

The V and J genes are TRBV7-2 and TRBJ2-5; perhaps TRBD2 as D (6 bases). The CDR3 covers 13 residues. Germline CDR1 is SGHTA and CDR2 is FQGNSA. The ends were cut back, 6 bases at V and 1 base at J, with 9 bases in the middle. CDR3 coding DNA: TGTGCCAGCAGTTCGGGGGTCCAAGAGACCCAGTACTTC. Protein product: CASSSGVQETQYF.

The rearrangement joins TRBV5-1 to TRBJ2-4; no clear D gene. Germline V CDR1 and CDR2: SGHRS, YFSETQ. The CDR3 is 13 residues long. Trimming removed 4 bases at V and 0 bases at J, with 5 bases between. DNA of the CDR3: TGCGCCAGCAGCGCCGGAGCCAAAAACATTCAGTACTTC. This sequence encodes CASSAGAKNIQYF.

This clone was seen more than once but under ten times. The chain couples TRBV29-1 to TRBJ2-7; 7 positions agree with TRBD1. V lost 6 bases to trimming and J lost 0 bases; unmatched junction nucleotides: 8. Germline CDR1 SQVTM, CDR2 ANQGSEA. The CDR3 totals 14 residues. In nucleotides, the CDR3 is TGCAGCGTCATGACAGGGAGAGCCTCCTACGAGCAGTACTTC. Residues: CSVMTGRASYEQYF.

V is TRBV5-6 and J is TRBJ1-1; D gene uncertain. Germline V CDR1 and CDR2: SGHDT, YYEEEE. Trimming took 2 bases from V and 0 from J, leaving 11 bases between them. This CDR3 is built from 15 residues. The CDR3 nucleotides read TGTGCCAGCAGCTTTTATACAGTACTGAACACTGAAGCTTTCTTT. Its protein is CASSFYTVLNTEAFF.

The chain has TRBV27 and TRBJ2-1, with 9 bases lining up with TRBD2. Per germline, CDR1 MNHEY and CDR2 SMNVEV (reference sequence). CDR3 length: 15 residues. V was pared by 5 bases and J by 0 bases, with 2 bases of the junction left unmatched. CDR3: CASSRTSASYNEQFF. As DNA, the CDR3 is TGTGCCAGCAGTCGGACTAGCGCCTCCTACAATGAGCAGTTCTTC.

The CDR3 region has the DNA TGTGCCAGCAGCTTAGCCCGGGTAGCGGGGATTAGCACAGATACGCAGTATTTT. Its translation: CASSLARVAGISTDTQYF. J is TRBJ2-3 and V is TRBV11-3; 8 bases match TRBD2. The germline V gene has CDR1 SGHNT and CDR2 YENEEA. V lost 1 base, J lost 0 bases, and 9 bases stayed unmatched. CDR3 length: 18 residues.

This CDR3 reads CASSLAAGVNYEQYF. DNA of the CDR3: TGCGCCAGCAGCTTGGCGGCAGGGGTTAACTACGAGCAGTACTTC. The chain joins TRBV5-1 to TRBJ2-5; a weak D match, TRBD1 (6 bases). The J call may be wrong; the DNA end is better matched by TRBJ2-7. This CDR3 spans 15 amino acids. Germline CDR1 reads SGHRS; CDR2 reads YFSETQ.

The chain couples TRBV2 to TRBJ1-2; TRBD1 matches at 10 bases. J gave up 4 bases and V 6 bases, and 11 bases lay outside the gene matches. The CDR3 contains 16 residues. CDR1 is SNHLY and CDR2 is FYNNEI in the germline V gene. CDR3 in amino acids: CASSRDRGSPSYGYTF. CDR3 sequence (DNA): TGTGCCAGCAGCCGGGACAGGGGATCCCCTAGCTATGGCTACACCTTC.

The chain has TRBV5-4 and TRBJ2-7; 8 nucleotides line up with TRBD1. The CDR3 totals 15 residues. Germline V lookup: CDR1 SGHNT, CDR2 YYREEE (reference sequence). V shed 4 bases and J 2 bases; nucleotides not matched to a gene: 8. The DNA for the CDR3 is TGTGCCAGCAGCGGTGCTGGGGACAGGACCTACGAGCAGTACTTC. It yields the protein CASSGAGDRTYEQYF.

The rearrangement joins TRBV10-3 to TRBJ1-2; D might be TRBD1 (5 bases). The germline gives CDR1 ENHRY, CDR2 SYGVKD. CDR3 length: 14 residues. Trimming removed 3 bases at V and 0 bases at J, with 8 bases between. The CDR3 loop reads CAISEQAANYGYTF. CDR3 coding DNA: TGTGCCATCAGTGAACAGGCCGCTAACTATGGCTACACCTTC.

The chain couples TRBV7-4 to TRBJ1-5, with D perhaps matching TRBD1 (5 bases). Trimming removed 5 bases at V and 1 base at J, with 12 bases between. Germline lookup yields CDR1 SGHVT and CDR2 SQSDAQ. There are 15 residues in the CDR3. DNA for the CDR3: TGTGCCAGCAGCCCTGGACACCACAGCAATCAGCCCCAGCATTTT. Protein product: CASSPGHHSNQPQHF.

The CDR3: CASSQDRGGNTIYF. CDR3 DNA: TGTGCCAGCTCTCAGGACAGGGGCGGAAACACCATATATTTT. The V gene is TRBV18, the J gene TRBJ1-3; 9 nucleotides align to TRBD1. Germline V gives CDR1 KGHSH, CDR2 LQKENI. V trimming: 6 bases; J trimming: 4 bases; junction bases outside the gene matches: 4. The CDR3 totals 14 residues.

The CDR3: CASTPGGRSNQPQHF. The CDR3 DNA reads as TGTGCCAGCACCCCCGGGGGACGGAGCAATCAGCCCCAGCATTTT. V is TRBV27 and J is TRBJ1-5; D perhaps matches TRBD1 (5 bases). With 7 bases removed from V and 1 base from J, the gap between germline ends came to 14 bases. The CDR3 sequence is 15 residues long. Germline V gene data show CDR1 as MNHEY and CDR2 as SMNVEV (reference sequence).

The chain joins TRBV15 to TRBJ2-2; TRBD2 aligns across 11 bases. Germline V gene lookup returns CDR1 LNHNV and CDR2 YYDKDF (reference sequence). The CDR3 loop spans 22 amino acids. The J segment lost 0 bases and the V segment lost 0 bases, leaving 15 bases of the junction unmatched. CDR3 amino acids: CATSRDLKGLAGGYANTGELFF. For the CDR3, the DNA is TGTGCCACCAGCAGAGATTTGAAGGGTCTAGCGGGGGGCTACGCGAACACCGGGGAGCTGTTTTTT.

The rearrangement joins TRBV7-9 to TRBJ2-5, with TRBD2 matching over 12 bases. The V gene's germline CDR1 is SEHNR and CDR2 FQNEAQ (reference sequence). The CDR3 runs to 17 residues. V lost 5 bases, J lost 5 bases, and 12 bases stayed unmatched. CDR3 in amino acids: CASSPGTSGLRVETQYF. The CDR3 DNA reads TGTGCCAGCAGCCCTGGGACTAGCGGGCTGAGGGTGGAGACCCAGTACTTC.

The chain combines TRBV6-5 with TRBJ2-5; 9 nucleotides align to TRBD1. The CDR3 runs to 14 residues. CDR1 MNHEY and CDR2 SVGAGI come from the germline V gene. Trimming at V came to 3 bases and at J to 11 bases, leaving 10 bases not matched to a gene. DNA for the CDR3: TGTGCCAGCAGTTATGCACAGGGGGCGTATGAGCAGTACTTC. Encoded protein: CASSYAQGAYEQYF.

The CDR3 region has the DNA TGTGCCAGCTCACCGACTCTGGGTAACGAGCAGTACTTC. This sequence encodes CASSPTLGNEQYF. This chain joins TRBV18 and TRBJ2-7, with no clear D. Germline CDR1 and CDR2: KGHSH and LQKENI. The CDR3 spans 13 residues. Between the trimmed V and J ends, which lost 3 bases and 5 bases, there was a span of 11 bases.